This TCR beta chain was identified during a study of CD8 T cells in ankylosing spondylitis. Study-level findings and limits: The clones that were linked to disease were reported to be significantly enriched in matched synovial fluid samples from ankylosing spondylitis patients.

Quantitative molecular-barcoded 5'-RACE generated the TCR beta libraries. MiXCR, run by TCRdb on the 5' RACE reads, gives a single entry per CDR3 protein. The sample holds about 300,000 distinct CDR3 sequences, about 9.9% seen once. Germline values: CDR1 DFQATT, CDR2 SNEGSKA (reference sequence). CDR3 length: 12 amino acids. J lost 8 bases, V lost 6 bases, and 5 bases had no gene match. This clonotype has ten or more counts. No antigen is known for it. Source material: blood, either unsorted or a sorted T cell fraction (not recorded which). The chain uses TRBV20-1 and TRBJ1-4, with 8 bases fitting TRBD1. The origin of this receptor is a female donor with ankylosing spondylitis or in good health (not recorded which). CDR3 protein: CSARTGREKLFF. CDR3 bases: TGCAGTGCGAGGACAGGGCGGGAAAAACTGTTTTTT.